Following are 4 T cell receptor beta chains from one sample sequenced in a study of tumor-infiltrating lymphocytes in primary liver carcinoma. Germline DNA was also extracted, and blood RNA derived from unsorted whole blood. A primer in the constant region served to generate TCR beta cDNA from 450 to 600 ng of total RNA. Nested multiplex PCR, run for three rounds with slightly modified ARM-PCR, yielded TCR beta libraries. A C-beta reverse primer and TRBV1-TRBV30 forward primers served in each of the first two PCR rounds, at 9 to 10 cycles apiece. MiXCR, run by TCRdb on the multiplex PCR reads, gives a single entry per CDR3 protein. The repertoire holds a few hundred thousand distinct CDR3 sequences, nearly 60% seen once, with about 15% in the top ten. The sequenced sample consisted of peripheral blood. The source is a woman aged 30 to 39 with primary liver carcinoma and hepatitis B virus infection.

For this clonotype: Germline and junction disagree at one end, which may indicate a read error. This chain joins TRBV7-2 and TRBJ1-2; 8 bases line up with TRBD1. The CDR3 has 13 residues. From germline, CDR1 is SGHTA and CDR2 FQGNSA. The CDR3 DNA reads TGTGCCAGCAGCTTAGCCTCCGGACAGGGAGCGCACTTC. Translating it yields CASSLASGQGAHF.

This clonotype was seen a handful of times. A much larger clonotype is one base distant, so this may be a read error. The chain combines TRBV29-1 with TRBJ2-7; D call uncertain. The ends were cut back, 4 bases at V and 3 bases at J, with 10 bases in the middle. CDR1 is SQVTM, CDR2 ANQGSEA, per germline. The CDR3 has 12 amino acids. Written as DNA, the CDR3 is TGCAGCGTTGGATGGCAAAACTACGAGCAGTACTTC. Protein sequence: CSVGWQNYEQYF.

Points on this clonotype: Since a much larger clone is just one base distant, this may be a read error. The CDR3 is CSVSSVDRGETQYF. The CDR3 bases are TGCAGCGTTTCCTCGGTGGACAGGGGGGAGACCCAGTACTTC. The rearrangement uses TRBV29-1 and TRBJ2-5; TRBD1 agrees at 10 bases. Germline loops: CDR1 SQVTM, CDR2 ANQGSEA. The CDR3 is made up of 14 amino acids. V lost 5 bases to trimming and J lost 5 bases; unmatched junction nucleotides: 8.

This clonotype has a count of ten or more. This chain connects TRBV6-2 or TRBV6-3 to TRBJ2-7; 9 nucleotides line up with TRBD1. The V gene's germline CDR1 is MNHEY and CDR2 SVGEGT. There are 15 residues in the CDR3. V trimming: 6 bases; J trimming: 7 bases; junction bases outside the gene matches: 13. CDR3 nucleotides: TGTGCCAGCAGCCCCGCAGCGGACAGGGGCAGGGAGCAGTACTTC. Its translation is CASSPAADRGREQYF.